This TCR beta chain was sequenced in a study of T cell responses to AZD1222 COVID-19 vaccine. The assay was immunoSEQ multiplex PCR, and TCRdb's table has in-frame clones only and misses some. The sample records some 140,000 clones, about four fifths being singletons. Study results and limitations: There were mostly white British donors and more females than males, and clonal diversity was possibly underestimated. Nearly half of unique spike-specific TCRs reportedly avoided B.1.351 and B.1.1.7 mutated regions. Sampling that yielded the repertoires occurred only after the peak T cell response. Dominant at 160-218 and 743-854, vaccine-associated CD4 TCRs also spanned spike.

This CDR3 comprises 15 residues. Per germline, CDR1 LGHDT and CDR2 YNNKEL (reference sequence). The V gene end was trimmed by 3 bases and the J gene end by 1 base; junction bases not matched to a gene: 4. Notes on this clone: Its antigen is unknown. The same CDR3 arises from other DNA sequences in this sample as well.

The source is an adult in good health. The chain joins TRBV3-1 (or the pseudogene TRBV3-2) to TRBJ2-3, with TRBD2 matching over 7 bases. This specimen was peripheral blood, taken on day 0 of AZD1222 vaccination. DNA for the CDR3: TGTGCCAGCAGCCAGAGAGCGGGGCGCACAGATACGCAGTATTTT. It codes for CASSQRAGRTDTQYF.